The clone carrying this TCR beta chain has just a few counts. Its specificity is unknown. Total RNA extracted from each sample amounted to at least 6 micrograms. In germline, CDR1 is LGHDT, CDR2 YNNKEL (reference sequence). V gave up 1 base and J gave up 0 bases, with 14 bases separating them. This CDR3 is 17 amino acids long. The authors ran a second PCR of about 7 to 11 cycles using a sample-barcoded 5' primer and a J-beta primer mix. TCRdb passed the 5' RACE reads through MiXCR, listing each CDR3 protein once. The data show under 2 million distinct CDR3 sequences, about 31% seen once. The sample comes from a study of blood T cells in healthy people across ages. Whole-study findings and limits: Both naive CD4+ cell counts and diversity were greater in long-lived donors than in aged donors. A roughly linear fall in TCR beta diversity per million T cells was seen with increasing age.

The sample was blood. This receptor was identified in a young woman in good health. The V and J genes are TRBV3-1 and TRBJ2-3; maybe TRBD2 (7 bases). The CDR3 DNA reads TGTGCCAGCAGCCAAGGGGGGGGGCTGCTTAGCACAGATACGCAGTATTTT. As protein: CASSQGGGLLSTDTQYF.